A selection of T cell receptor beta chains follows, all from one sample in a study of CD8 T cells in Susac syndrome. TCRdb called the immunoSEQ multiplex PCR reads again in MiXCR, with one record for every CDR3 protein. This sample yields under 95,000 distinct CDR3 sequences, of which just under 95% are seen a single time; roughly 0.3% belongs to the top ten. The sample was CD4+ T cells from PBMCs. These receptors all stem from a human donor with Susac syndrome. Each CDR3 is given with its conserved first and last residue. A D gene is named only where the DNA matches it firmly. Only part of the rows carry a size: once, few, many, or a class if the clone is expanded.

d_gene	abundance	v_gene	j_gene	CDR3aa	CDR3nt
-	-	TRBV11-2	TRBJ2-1	CASSFPAPSYNEQFF	TGTGCCAGCAGCTTCCCCGCCCCCTCCTACAATGAGCAGTTCTTC
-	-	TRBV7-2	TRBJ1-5	CASSLDGAGVAQPQHF	TGTGCCAGCAGCTTAGACGGGGCAGGGGTAGCGCAGCCCCAGCATTTT
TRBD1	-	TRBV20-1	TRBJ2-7	CSAFPRTGREQYF	TGCAGTGCTTTTCCCCGGACAGGGAGGGAGCAGTACTTC
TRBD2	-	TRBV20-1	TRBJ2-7	CSAIPASGGAYEQYF	TGCAGTGCTATACCCGCAAGCGGGGGGGCCTACGAGCAGTACTTC
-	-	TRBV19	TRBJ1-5	CASNTGHQPQHF	TGTGCCAGTAATACGGGACATCAGCCCCAGCATTTT
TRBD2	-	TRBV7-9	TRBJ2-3	CASNRRGGLSSTDTQYF	TGTGCCAGCAATAGGCGGGGGGGCCTCTCGAGCACAGATACGCAGTATTTT
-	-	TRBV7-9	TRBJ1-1	CASSPDGYTEAFF	TGTGCCAGCAGCCCGGACGGTTACACTGAAGCTTTCTTT
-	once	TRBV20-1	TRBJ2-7	CSARVPGPREQYF	TGCAGTGCTAGAGTCCCGGGCCCTAGGGAGCAGTACTTC
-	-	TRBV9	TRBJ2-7	CASSVPIQDLGDF	TGTGCCAGCAGCGTACCAATCCAGGACCTGGGCGACTTC
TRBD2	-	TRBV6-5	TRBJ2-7	CASSRLAGGTYEQYF	TGTGCCAGCAGTAGACTAGCGGGGGGTACCTACGAGCAGTACTTC
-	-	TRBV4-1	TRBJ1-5	CASSPSDDQPQHF	TGCGCCAGCAGCCCATCCGACGATCAGCCCCAGCATTTT
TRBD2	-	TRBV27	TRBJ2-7	CASSFTGTSARNPIGHEQYF	TGTGCCAGCAGTTTCACCGGGACTAGCGCAAGGAATCCCATAGGCCACGAGCAGTACTTC
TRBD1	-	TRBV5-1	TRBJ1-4	CASSRDRNNEKLFF	TGCGCCAGCAGCCGGGACAGAAATAATGAAAAACTGTTTTTT
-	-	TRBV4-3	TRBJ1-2	CASSRILGGGYTF	TGCGCCAGCAGCCGCATATTAGGGGGTGGCTACACCTTC
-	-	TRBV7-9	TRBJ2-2	CALAPGPVSGELFF	TGTGCCCTTGCTCCGGGACCCGTCTCCGGGGAGCTGTTTTTT
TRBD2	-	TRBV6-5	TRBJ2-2	CASRRAGTGELFF	TGTGCCAGCAGGAGAGCGGGGACCGGGGAGCTGTTTTTT
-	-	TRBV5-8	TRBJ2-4	CASSRVNIQYF	TGTGCCAGCAGCAGGGTGAACATTCAGTACTTC
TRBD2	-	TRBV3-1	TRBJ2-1	CASSQVGGGGSDEQFF	TGTGCCAGCAGCCAAGTAGGCGGCGGGGGTAGCGATGAGCAGTTCTTC
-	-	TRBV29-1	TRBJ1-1	CSVPATGNTEAFF	TGCAGCGTCCCTGCCACAGGGAATACTGAAGCTTTCTTT
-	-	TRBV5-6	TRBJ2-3	CASSLPNIVGPDTQYF	TGTGCCAGCAGCCTCCCCAACATAGTGGGGCCAGATACGCAGTATTTT
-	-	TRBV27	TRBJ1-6	CASSRKSGAGFSPLHF	TGTGCCAGCAGTCGTAAATCAGGGGCCGGGTTTTCACCCCTCCACTTT
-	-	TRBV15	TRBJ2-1	CATSRYTATEQFF	TGTGCCACCAGCAGATACACTGCTACTGAGCAGTTCTTC
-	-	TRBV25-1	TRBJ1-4	CASSEIGAGINEKLFF	TGTGCCAGCAGTGAAATAGGAGCAGGGATAAATGAAAAACTGTTTTTT
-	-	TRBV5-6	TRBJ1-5	CASSLRGGSNQPQHF	TGTGCCAGCAGCTTAAGGGGAGGAAGCAATCAGCCCCAGCATTTT
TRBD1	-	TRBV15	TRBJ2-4	CATSRVDRGQSQYF	TGTGCCACCAGCAGAGTTGACAGGGGGCAAAGTCAGTACTTC
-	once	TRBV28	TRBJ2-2	CASSLPGTGELFF	TGTGCCAGCAGCCTTCCGGGGACCGGGGAGCTGTTTTTT
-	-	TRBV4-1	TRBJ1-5	CASSQFMTAHQPQHF	TGCGCCAGCAGCCAATTCATGACAGCCCATCAGCCCCAGCATTTT
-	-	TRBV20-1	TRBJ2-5	CSASQFGTQETQYF	TGCAGTGCTAGTCAGTTTGGGACTCAAGAGACCCAGTACTTC
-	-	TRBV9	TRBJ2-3	CASSTGTSTDTQYF	TGTGCCAGCAGTACAGGGACAAGCACAGATACGCAGTATTTT
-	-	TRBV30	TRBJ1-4	CAWSGSLPNEKLFF	TGTGCCTGGAGTGGGTCGCTTCCAAATGAAAAACTGTTTTTT
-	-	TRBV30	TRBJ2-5	CAWRAILKQWEETQYF	TGTGCCTGGAGGGCGATACTTAAACAATGGGAAGAGACCCAGTACTTC
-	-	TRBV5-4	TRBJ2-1	CASSLDYEQFF	TGTGCCAGCAGCTTGGACTACGAGCAGTTCTTC
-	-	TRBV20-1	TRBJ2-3	CSAPAGQATDTQYF	TGCAGTGCCCCAGCGGGCCAGGCTACAGATACGCAGTATTTT
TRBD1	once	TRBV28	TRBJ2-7	CASSYPLTGSSYEQYF	TGTGCCAGCAGTTACCCCCTGACAGGGAGCTCCTACGAGCAGTACTTC
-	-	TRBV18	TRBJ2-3	CASSTPPVWDTQYF	TGTGCCAGCTCCACCCCCCCAGTTTGGGATACGCAGTATTTT
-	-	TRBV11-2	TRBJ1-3	CASTERSVDGNTIYF	TGTGCCAGCACTGAACGGAGTGTTGACGGAAACACCATATATTTT